The rows below give T cell receptor beta chains drawn from one sample of a study of blood T cell repertoires in COVID-19. Using immunoSEQ multiplex PCR, the repertoire was profiled, and TCRdb retains in-frame clones only, with some absent. This table holds 250,000 to 300,000 clones, about 83% found once. Sequenced input: peripheral blood. These receptors all stem from a man of 80 years or more with acute or convalescent COVID-19. Each CDR3 is given with its conserved first and last residue. D genes are given only for firm matches. Rows give clone size only sometimes, using once, few, many, or a class for an expanded clone.

TRBV5-1	TRBJ2-1	TRBD1	NA	TGCGCCAGCAGCTTCAGGACAGGAGATGAGCAGTTCTTC	CASSFRTGDEQFF
TRBV28	TRBJ1-4	NA	NA	TGTGCCAGTTCCAGGCCCGCTACGAATGAAAAACTGTTTTTT	CASSRPATNEKLFF
TRBV23-1	TRBJ2-5	TRBD1	NA	TGCGCCAGCAGTCAATTAAGTCCGACAGGGTTTGAGACCCAGTACTTC	CASSQLSPTGFETQYF
TRBV6-1	TRBJ2-1	TRBD1	NA	TGTGCCAGCAGTGGCAGGACAGGGGATTCCTACAATGAGCAGTTCTTC	CASSGRTGDSYNEQFF
TRBV30	TRBJ2-5	TRBD1	NA	TGTGCCTGGAGAAGGGGACAGGGGAGTGGAGAGACCCAGTACTTC	CAWRRGQGSGETQYF
TRBV4-1	TRBJ1-4	TRBD1	once	TGCGCCAGCAGCCAAGACTCCGGGACAGGGGGTGAAAAACTGTTTTTT	CASSQDSGTGGEKLFF
TRBV3-1/TRBV3-2	TRBJ2-3	TRBD2	NA	TGTGCCAGCAGCCAAGATCCCCTAGCGGGGGTCACAGATACGCAGTATTTT	CASSQDPLAGVTDTQYF
TRBV2	TRBJ2-7	TRBD2	NA	TGTGCCAGCAGAGAGGGACTAGCGGGAGCCTACGAGCAGTACTTC	CASREGLAGAYEQYF
TRBV7-3	TRBJ2-3	TRBD2	NA	TGTGCCAGCAGCTCAGCGGGGGGGCGGACAAATACGCAGTATTTT	CASSSAGGRTNTQYF
TRBV5-5	TRBJ2-1	TRBD2	NA	TGTGCCAGCAGTTTCGGACTAGCGGGTCGTTCCTACAATGAGCAGTTCTTC	CASSFGLAGRSYNEQFF
TRBV19	TRBJ1-1	TRBD1	NA	TGTGCCAGTAGTATACAGGGGGCTATGAACACTGAAGCTTTCTTT	CASSIQGAMNTEAFF
TRBV30	TRBJ2-3	NA	NA	TGTGCCTGGGCGAGACAGGGCACAGATACGCAGTATTTT	CAWARQGTDTQYF
TRBV19	TRBJ2-1	TRBD2	NA	TGTGCCAGTAGTATAGATGGGACTAACTCCTACAATGAGCAGTTCTTC	CASSIDGTNSYNEQFF
TRBV10-3	TRBJ2-2	TRBD1	NA	TGTGCCATCAGTGAGTCGGGGACAGGAGGGGCCGGGGAGCTGTTTTTT	CAISESGTGGAGELFF
TRBV5-1	TRBJ2-1	TRBD2	NA	TGCGCCAGCAGCATCCGGACTAGCGGGAGGTACAATGAGCAGTTCTTC	CASSIRTSGRYNEQFF
TRBV6-6	TRBJ1-1	NA	NA	TGTGCCAGCAGTCTGGGACATGTGAACACTGAAGCTTTCTTT	CASSLGHVNTEAFF
TRBV4-1	TRBJ2-3	TRBD1	NA	TGCGCCAGCAGCCAATTCGTACAGGGGGCACGTACGCAGTATTTT	CASSQFVQGARTQYF
TRBV7-6	TRBJ2-1	NA	NA	TGTGCCAGCAGCTTCGTTGGACTATTGAATGAGCAGTTCTTC	CASSFVGLLNEQFF
TRBV2	TRBJ1-1	TRBD1	NA	TGTGCCAGCAGTAAGGGACAGCGGAACACTGAAGCTTTCTTT	CASSKGQRNTEAFF
TRBV15	TRBJ2-7	TRBD2	NA	TGTGCCACCAGCAGAGGCCCGGGACTAGGGGACTACGAGCAGTACTTC	CATSRGPGLGDYEQYF
TRBV15	TRBJ2-1	NA	once	TGTGCCACCAGCAGAGAACCTGTAGCGCTCTCCTACAATGAGCAGTTCTTC	CATSREPVALSYNEQFF
TRBV2	TRBJ2-7	NA	NA	TGTGCCAGCAGTGTTCCGTCAGACTCCCTTAGTCCCTACGAGCAGTACTTC	CASSVPSDSLSPYEQYF
TRBV18	TRBJ2-2	NA	NA	TGTGCCAGCTCCGACACACCCCGCCCCAGGGGCGCCGACACCGGGGAGCTGTTTTTT	CASSDTPRPRGADTGELFF
TRBV19	TRBJ2-6	TRBD1	NA	TGTGCCAGTAGTATCGGACAGGGGGCGATTGGGGCCAACGTCCTGACTTTC	CASSIGQGAIGANVLTF
TRBV7-9	TRBJ2-7	TRBD1	NA	TGTGCCAGCAGATTAGGCCGGGACAGGGTCCCCTACGAGCAGTACTTC	CASRLGRDRVPYEQYF
TRBV9	TRBJ1-2	NA	NA	TGTGCCAGCAGCGCGGACATCGGCTATGGCTACACCTTC	CASSADIGYGYTF
TRBV5-1	TRBJ1-5	NA	NA	TGCGCCAGCAGCTTGGATTCGGGGGGCCTTCAGCCCCAGCATTTT	CASSLDSGGLQPQHF
TRBV11-2	TRBJ1-6	NA	few	TGTGCCAGCAGCTTAGTCGGGGCACCCCTCCACTTT	CASSLVGAPLHF
TRBV20-1	TRBJ2-3	NA	NA	TGCAGTGCTAGTCCTGCCGGGACCCCAGGGGCAGATACGCAGTATTTT	CSASPAGTPGADTQYF
TRBV28	TRBJ2-5	TRBD2	NA	TGTGCCAGCAGTTTGGTGCGGGAGCAAGAGACCCAGTACTTC	CASSLVREQETQYF
TRBV5-1	TRBJ1-1	NA	NA	TGCGCCAGCAGCTCGATCACAGGGCTGGACACTGAAGCTTTCTTT	CASSSITGLDTEAFF
TRBV4-2	TRBJ2-5	NA	NA	TGTGCCAGCAGCCTCGGGATTCAAGAGACCCAGTACTTC	CASSLGIQETQYF
TRBV5-1	TRBJ2-1	NA	once	TGCGCCAGCAGCTCACTTCTTAATGAGCAGTTCTTC	CASSSLLNEQFF
TRBV28	TRBJ1-1	NA	few	TGTGCCAGCAGTTTGACGGGGTGGGGTGAAGCTTTCTTT	CASSLTGWGEAFF
TRBV10-3	TRBJ2-5	NA	NA	TGTGCCATCAGTGGTAGCGGTTCGTACCAAGAGACCCAGTACTTC	CAISGSGSYQETQYF
TRBV19	TRBJ1-4	TRBD1	NA	TGTGCCAGCGCTGAACAGGGGGCTGGAGAAAAACTGTTTTTT	CASAEQGAGEKLFF
TRBV20-1	TRBJ2-1	NA	NA	TGCAGTGCTACGGCGGTCGATGAGCAGTTCTTC	CSATAVDEQFF
TRBV9	TRBJ2-1	NA	NA	TGTGCCAGCAGCGTAGGCGGATCTACCTACAATGAGCAGTTCTTC	CASSVGGSTYNEQFF
TRBV21-1	TRBJ2-5	NA	once	TGTGCCAGCAGCAAGACTAGCGGAGAAGAGACCCAGTACTTC	CASSKTSGEETQYF
TRBV5-4	TRBJ2-5	NA	NA	TGTGCCAGCAGCTTGGGGCTAGGCGAAGAGACCCAGTACTTC	CASSLGLGEETQYF
TRBV7-2	TRBJ2-4	TRBD1	once	TGTGCCAGCAGACCACGGACAGGAAGTCTAGCCAAAAACATTCAGTACTTC	CASRPRTGSLAKNIQYF
TRBV19	TRBJ1-5	NA	NA	TGTGCCAGTACCCCAGGGTTCCAACAGCCCCAGCATTTT	CASTPGFQQPQHF
TRBV19	TRBJ1-2	NA	NA	TGTGCCAGTAGTATAGATCTATGGAGGGGCTACACCTTC	CASSIDLWRGYTF
TRBV20-1	TRBJ1-1	NA	NA	TGCAGTGCTACTGAGAGATATGAAGCTTTCTTT	CSATERYEAFF
TRBV19	TRBJ2-1	TRBD2	NA	TGTGCCAGTAGAAAGACTAGCGGGATCTACAATGAGCAGTTCTTC	CASRKTSGIYNEQFF
TRBV4-2	TRBJ2-5	NA	NA	TGTGCCAGCAGCCAAGAAAGCGGGCAAGAGACCCAGTACTTC	CASSQESGQETQYF
TRBV5-1	TRBJ2-1	TRBD2	NA	TGCGCCAGCAGCTTGGAACTAGCGGGACAGAATGAGCAGTTCTTC	CASSLELAGQNEQFF
TRBV30	TRBJ2-6	NA	NA	TGTGCCTGGAATCTCAGATCAGAATCTGGGGCCAACGTCCTGACTTTC	CAWNLRSESGANVLTF
TRBV7-9	TRBJ2-3	TRBD2	NA	TGTGCCAGCAGCCCGGGACTAGCGGGAGTTGTGCATACGCAGTATTTT	CASSPGLAGVVHTQYF
TRBV11-2	TRBJ2-5	TRBD1	NA	TGTGCCAGCCACCCGGGACAGGGGAGGGAGACCCAGTACTTC	CASHPGQGRETQYF
TRBV7-7	TRBJ2-3	NA	NA	TGTGCTAGCAGCTTAGGGCGGACTAGCACAGATACGCAGTATTTT	CASSLGRTSTDTQYF
TRBV5-4	TRBJ2-1	TRBD2	NA	TGTGCCAGCACTCTACTAATTACCACTAGCGGGATAGGCAATGAGCAGTTCTTC	CASTLLITTSGIGNEQFF
TRBV5-1	TRBJ1-4	NA	NA	TGCGCCAGCAGCCCAGCCCCCCCGGGAACTAATGAAAAACTGTTTTTT	CASSPAPPGTNEKLFF
TRBV5-1	TRBJ1-1	NA	NA	TGCGCCAGCAGCACCGGGATGGAGAACACTGAAGCTTTCTTT	CASSTGMENTEAFF
TRBV7-6	TRBJ1-5	NA	NA	TGTGCCAGCAGCGCCGGACACGACAATCAGCCCCAGCATTTT	CASSAGHDNQPQHF
TRBV25-1	TRBJ2-3	TRBD2	NA	TGTGCCAGCAGCGCCTTAGCGGGAGTGGTAGATACGCAGTATTTT	CASSALAGVVDTQYF
TRBV15	TRBJ2-3	TRBD1	NA	TGTGCCACCAGGTCAGGGACAGGGGGCCTTAATACGCAGTATTTT	CATRSGTGGLNTQYF
TRBV5-1	TRBJ2-5	NA	NA	TGCGCCAGCAGCTTGGGCCAGACAGAACAAGAGACCCAGTACTTC	CASSLGQTEQETQYF
TRBV28	TRBJ1-5	NA	NA	TGTGCCAGCAGGCCCAGACAGGCGACAAGCAATCAGCCCCAGCATTTT	CASRPRQATSNQPQHF